The present T cell receptor beta chain was sequenced within a study of CD8+CD57+ T cells in acquired aplastic anemia. Study details: Recorded DNA amounts for sorted CD4+ and CD8+ cells had an average of approximately 3 ug.

TCR beta VDJ and CDR3 profiles were obtained from a genomic DNA template. Via MiXCR, TCRdb re-called the reads, giving one row per CDR3 protein. This table has roughly 200,000 distinct CDR3 sequences, less than 65% appearing once. V trimming: 3 bases; J trimming: 2 bases; junction bases outside the gene matches: 11. CDR1 SGDLS and CDR2 YYNGEE come from the germline V gene. This CDR3 contains 17 residues. The patients chosen for sequencing had shown expansion of CD8+CD57+ cells (detected by flow cytometry). The source material was sorted CD4+, CD8+, or CD8+CD57+ T cells (not recorded which) from PBMCs. The chain uses TRBV9 and TRBJ1-3; 7 bases align to TRBD1. This sequence was found in a human donor with aplastic anemia. The CDR3 spells CASSEGGGGATGNTIYF. The CDR3 bases are TGTGCCAGCAGCGAAGGGGGAGGGGGCGCCACTGGAAACACCATATATTTT.